This entry concerns a single T cell receptor (beta chain). Its specificity is not known. RNA was extracted with the RNeasy kit, and a quantity of 0.5 to 1 ug was reverse transcribed using random hexamers. A single record per CDR3 protein comes from TCRdb applying MiXCR to the immunoSEQ multiplex PCR reads. The sample consists of about 26,000 distinct CDR3 sequences, roughly 92% of them appearing once. The sequenced target, TCR beta, came from blood CD8+ and CD4+ T cells. Healthy donors were controls matched for age and sex. It was negative isolation that provided the CD8+ and CD4+ T cells, whereas TEMRA cells were enriched by FACS. The sample is drawn from a study of CD8 T cells in Susac syndrome. Broader study findings: Individuals included in the TCR sequencing and HLA analysis were acknowledged by the study to be relatively few in number.

The TCR originated in a human donor in good health. Sequencing was carried out using CD8+ T cells from PBMCs.

CDR3: CASTPDSPTSTDTQYF. In nucleotides, the CDR3 is TGTGCCAGCACCCCGGACAGCCCCACTAGCACAGATACGCAGTATTTT. The chain links TRBV25-1 to TRBJ2-3; perhaps TRBD1 as D (6 bases). The CDR3 is made up of 16 amino acids. Germline lookup yields CDR1 MGHDK and CDR2 SYGVNS. Trimming took off 7 bases at V and 0 bases at J, with 17 bases between the two ends.